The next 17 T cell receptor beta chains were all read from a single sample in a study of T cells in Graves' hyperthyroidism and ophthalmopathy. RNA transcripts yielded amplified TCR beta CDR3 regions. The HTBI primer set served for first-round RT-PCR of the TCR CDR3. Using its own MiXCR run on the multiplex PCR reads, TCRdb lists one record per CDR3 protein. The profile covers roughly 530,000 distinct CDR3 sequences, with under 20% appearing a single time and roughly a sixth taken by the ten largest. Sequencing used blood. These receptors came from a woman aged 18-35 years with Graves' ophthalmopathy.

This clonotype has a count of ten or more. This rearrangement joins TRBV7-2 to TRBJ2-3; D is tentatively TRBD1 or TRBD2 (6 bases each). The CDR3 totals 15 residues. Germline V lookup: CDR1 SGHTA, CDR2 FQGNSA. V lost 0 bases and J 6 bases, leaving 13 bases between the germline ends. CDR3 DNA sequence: TGTGCCAGCAGCTTAGCGGTTTGGGGGGCGGATACGCAGTATTTT. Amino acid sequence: CASSLAVWGADTQYF.

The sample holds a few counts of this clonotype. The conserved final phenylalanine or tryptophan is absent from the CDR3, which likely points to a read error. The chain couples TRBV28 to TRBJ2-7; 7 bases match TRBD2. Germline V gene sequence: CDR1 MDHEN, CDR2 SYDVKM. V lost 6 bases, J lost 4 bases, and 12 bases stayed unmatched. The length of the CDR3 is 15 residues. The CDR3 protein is CASSGGASGKYEQYL. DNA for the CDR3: TGTGCCAGCAGCGGCGGGGCTAGCGGAAAATACGAGCAGTACCTC.

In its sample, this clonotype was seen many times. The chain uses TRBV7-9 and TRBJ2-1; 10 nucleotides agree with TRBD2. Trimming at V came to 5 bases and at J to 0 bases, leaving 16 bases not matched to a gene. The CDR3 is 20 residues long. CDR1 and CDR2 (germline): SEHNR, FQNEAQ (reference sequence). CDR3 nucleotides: TGTGCCAGCAGCCCCGCCCGTGTCAGCGGGGGGGTGGGCTCCTACAATGAGCAGTTCTTC. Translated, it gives CASSPARVSGGVGSYNEQFF.

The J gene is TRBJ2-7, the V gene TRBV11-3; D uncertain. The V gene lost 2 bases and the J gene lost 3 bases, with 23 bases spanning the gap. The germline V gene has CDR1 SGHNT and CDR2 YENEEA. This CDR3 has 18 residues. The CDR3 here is CASSLKAKTRIAFYEQYF. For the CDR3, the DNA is TGTGCCAGCAGCTTAAAGGCAAAAACCCGAATCGCCTTCTACGAGCAGTACTTC.

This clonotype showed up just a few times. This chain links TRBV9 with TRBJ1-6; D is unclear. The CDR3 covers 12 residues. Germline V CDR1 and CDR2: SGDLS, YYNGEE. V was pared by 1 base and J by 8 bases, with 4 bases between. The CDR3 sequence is CASSVNDSPLHF. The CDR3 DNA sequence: TGTGCCAGCAGCGTAAATGATTCACCCCTCCACTTT.

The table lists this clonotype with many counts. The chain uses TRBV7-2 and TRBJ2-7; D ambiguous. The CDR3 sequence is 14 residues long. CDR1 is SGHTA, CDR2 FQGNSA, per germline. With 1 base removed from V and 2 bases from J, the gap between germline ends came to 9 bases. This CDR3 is CASSLDEDPYEQYF. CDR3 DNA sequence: TGTGCCAGCAGCTTAGATGAGGACCCCTACGAGCAGTACTTC.

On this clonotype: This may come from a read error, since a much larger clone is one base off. The CDR3 DNA reads as TGTGCCAGCAGCCAAGTTGGGACAGGAGTTGAAGAACTGTTTTTT. Translated: CASSQVGTGVEELFF. V is TRBV3-1 and J is TRBJ1-4; 8 nucleotides line up with TRBD1. Germline CDR1 reads LGHDT; CDR2 reads YNNKEL (reference sequence). The CDR3 loop spans 15 amino acids.

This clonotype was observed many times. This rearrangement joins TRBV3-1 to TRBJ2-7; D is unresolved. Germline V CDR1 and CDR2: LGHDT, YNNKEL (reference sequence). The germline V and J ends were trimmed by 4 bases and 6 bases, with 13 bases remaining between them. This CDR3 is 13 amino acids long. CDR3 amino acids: CASSPTGMGEQYF. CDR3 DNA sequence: TGTGCCAGCAGCCCAACGGGTATGGGCGAGCAGTACTTC.

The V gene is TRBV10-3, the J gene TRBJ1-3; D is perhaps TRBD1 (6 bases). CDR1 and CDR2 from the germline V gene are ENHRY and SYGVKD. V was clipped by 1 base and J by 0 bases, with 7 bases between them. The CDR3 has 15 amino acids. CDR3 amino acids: CAISELGASGNTIYF. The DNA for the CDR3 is TGTGCCATCAGTGAGTTGGGGGCCTCTGGAAACACCATATATTTT.

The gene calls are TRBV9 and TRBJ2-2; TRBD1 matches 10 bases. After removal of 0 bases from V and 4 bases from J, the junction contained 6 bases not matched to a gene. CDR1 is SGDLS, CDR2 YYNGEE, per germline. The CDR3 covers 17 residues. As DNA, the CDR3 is TGTGCCAGCAGCGTAGCCCCGACAGGGGGCTCCACCGGGGAGCTGTTTTTT. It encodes CASSVAPTGGSTGELFF.

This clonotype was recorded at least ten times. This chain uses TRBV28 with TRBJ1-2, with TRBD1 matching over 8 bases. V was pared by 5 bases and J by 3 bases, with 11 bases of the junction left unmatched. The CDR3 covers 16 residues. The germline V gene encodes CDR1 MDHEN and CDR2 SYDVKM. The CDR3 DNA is TGTGCCAGCAGTCCCCTGGACAGGGAGGTTGACTATGGCTACACCTTC. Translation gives CASSPLDREVDYGYTF.

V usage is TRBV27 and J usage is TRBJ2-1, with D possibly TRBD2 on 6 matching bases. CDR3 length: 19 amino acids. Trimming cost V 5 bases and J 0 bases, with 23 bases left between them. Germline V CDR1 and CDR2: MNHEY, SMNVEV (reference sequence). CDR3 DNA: TGTGCCAGCAGTACCCGGGACTCTTTTTTCCTTAGCTCCTACAATGAGCAGTTCTTC. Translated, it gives CASSTRDSFFLSSYNEQFF.

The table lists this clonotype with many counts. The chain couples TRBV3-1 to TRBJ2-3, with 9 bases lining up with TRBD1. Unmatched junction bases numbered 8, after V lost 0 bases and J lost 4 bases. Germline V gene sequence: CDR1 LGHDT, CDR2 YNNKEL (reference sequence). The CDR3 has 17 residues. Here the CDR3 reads CASSQDRGQGTADTQYF. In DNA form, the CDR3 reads TGTGCCAGCAGCCAAGATCGGGGACAGGGAACGGCAGATACGCAGTATTTT.

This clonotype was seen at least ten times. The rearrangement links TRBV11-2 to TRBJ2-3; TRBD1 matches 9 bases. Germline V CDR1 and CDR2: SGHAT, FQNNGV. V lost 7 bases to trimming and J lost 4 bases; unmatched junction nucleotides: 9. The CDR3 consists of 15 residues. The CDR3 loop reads CASMLTGGLADTQYF. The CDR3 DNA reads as TGTGCCAGCATGTTGACAGGGGGTCTTGCAGATACGCAGTATTTT.

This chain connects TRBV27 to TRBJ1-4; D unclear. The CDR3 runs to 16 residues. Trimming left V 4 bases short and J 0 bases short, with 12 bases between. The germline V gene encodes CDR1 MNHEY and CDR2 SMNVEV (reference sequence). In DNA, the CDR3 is TGTGCCAGCAGTTCCCTCTCACGTTCAACTAATGAAAAACTGTTTTTT. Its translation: CASSSLSRSTNEKLFF.

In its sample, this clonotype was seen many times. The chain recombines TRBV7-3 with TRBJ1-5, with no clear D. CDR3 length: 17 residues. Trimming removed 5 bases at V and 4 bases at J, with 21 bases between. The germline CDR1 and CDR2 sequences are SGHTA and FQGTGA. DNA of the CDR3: TGTGCCAGCAGCCAGAGGACGACACCCTCACGAAATCAGCCCCAGCATTTT. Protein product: CASSQRTTPSRNQPQHF.

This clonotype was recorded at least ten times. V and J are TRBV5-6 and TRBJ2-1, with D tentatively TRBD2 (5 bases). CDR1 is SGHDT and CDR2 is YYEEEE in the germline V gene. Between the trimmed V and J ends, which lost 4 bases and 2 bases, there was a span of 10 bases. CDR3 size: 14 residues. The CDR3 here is CASSVKTTYNEQFF. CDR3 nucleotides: TGTGCCAGCAGCGTGAAGACTACCTACAATGAGCAGTTCTTC.